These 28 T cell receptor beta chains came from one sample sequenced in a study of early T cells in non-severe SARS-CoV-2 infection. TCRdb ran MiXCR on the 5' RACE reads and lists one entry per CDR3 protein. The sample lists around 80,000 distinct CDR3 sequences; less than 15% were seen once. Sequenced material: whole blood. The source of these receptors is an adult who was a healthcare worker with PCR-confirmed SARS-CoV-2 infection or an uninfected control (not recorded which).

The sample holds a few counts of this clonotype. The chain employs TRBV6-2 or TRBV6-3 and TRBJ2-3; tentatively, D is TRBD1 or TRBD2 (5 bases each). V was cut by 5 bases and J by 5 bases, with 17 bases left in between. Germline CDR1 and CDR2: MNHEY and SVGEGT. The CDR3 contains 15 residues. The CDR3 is CASSRIRDLGDTQYF. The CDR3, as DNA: TGTGCCAGCAGTAGGATTCGGGACCTTGGAGATACGCAGTATTTT.

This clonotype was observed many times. The CDR3 loop is CASSPGTGTYNEQFF. CDR3 DNA: TGCGCCAGCAGCCCTGGGACAGGGACGTACAATGAGCAGTTCTTC. This sequence joins TRBV4-1 and TRBJ2-1; 9 bases are a match to TRBD1. Per germline, CDR1 MGHRA and CDR2 YSYEKL. V was clipped by 4 bases and J by 4 bases; unmatched bases: 5. The CDR3 has 15 amino acids.

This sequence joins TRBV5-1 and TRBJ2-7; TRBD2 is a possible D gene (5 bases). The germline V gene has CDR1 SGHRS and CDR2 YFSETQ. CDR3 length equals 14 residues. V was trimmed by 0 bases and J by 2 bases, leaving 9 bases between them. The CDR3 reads CASSLGGLTYEQYF. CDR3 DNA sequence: TGCGCCAGCAGCTTGGGCGGGTTAACCTACGAGCAGTACTTC.

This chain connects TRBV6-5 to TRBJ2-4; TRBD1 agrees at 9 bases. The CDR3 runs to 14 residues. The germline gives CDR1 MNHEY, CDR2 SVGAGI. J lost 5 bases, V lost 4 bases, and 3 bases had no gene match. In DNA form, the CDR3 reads TGTGCCAGCAGTTGGGGACAGGGACAAAACATTCAGTACTTC. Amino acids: CASSWGQGQNIQYF.

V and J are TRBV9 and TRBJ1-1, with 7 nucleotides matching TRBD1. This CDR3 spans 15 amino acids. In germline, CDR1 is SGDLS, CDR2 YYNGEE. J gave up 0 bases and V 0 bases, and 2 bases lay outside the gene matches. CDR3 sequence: CASSVGGTVNTEAFF. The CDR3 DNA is TGTGCCAGCAGCGTAGGGGGGACAGTGAACACTGAAGCTTTCTTT.

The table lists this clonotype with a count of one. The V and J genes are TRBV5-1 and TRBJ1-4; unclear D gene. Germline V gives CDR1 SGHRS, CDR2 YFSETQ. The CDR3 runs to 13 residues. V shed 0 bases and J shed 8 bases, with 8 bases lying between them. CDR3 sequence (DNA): TGCGCCAGCAGCTTGGGGGCCTCAGAAAAACTGTTTTTT. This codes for CASSLGASEKLFF.

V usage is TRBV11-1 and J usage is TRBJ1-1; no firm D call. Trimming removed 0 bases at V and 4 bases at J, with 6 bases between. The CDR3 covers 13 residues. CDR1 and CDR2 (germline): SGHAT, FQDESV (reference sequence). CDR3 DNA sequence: TGTGCCAGCAGCTTAGCCTTCTCCACTGAAGCTTTCTTT. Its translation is CASSLAFSTEAFF.

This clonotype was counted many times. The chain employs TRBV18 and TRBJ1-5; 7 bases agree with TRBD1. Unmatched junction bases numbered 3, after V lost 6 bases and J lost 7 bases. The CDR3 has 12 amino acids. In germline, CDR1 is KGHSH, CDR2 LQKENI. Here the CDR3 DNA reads TGTGCCAGCTCCCCAGGGGGACAGCCCCAGCATTTT. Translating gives CASSPGGQPQHF.

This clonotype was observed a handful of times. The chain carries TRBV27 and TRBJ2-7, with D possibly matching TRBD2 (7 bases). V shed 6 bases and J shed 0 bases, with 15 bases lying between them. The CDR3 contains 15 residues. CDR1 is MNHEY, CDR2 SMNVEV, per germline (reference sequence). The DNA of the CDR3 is TGTGCCAGCAGCCCGGGGGGCACACTCTCCTACGAGCAGTACTTC. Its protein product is CASSPGGTLSYEQYF.

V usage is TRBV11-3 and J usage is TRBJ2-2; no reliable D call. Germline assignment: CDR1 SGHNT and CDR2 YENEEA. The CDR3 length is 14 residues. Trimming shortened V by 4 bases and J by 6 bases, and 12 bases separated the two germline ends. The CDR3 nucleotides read TGTGCCAGCAGCTCGACCGCGTGGGCCGGGGAGCTGTTTTTT. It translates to CASSSTAWAGELFF.

This CDR3 is CSVEDQTSNTGELFF. CDR3 nucleotide sequence: TGCAGCGTTGAAGATCAAACTTCGAACACCGGGGAGCTGTTTTTT. The genes are TRBV29-1 and TRBJ2-2, with unresolved D. Per germline, CDR1 SQVTM and CDR2 ANQGSEA. This CDR3 is 15 amino acids long. V lost 0 bases and J lost 0, with 8 bases in between.

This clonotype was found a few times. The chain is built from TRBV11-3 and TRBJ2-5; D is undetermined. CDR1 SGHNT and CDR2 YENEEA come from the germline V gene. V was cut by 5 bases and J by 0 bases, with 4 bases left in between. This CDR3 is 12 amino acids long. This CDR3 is CASSRDQETQYF. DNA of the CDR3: TGTGCCAGCAGCCGGGACCAAGAGACCCAGTACTTC.

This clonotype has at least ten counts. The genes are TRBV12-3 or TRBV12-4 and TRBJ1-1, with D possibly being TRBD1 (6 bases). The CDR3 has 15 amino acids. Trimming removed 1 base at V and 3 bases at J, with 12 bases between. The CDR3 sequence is CASSLVGGQDTEAFF. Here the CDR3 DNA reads TGTGCCAGCAGTTTAGTTGGGGGACAAGACACTGAAGCTTTCTTT.

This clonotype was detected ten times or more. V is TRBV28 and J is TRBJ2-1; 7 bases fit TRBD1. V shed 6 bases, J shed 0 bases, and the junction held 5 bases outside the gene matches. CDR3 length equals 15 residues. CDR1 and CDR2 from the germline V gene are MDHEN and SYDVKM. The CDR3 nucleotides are TGTGCCAGCAGCCCGGGACAGAGCTCCTACAATGAGCAGTTCTTC. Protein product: CASSPGQSSYNEQFF.

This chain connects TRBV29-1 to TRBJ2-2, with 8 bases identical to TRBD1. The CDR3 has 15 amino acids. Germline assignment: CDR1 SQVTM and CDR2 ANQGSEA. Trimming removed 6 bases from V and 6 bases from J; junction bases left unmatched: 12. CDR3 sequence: CSVSRSGTGSGELFF. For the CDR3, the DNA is TGCAGCGTCTCCCGTTCGGGGACAGGCTCCGGGGAGCTGTTTTTT.

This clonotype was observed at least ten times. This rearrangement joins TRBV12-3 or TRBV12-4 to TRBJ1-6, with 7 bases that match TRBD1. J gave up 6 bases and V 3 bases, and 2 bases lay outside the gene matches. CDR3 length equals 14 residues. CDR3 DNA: TGTGCCAGCAGTTTGTCAGGGGGTAATTCACCCCTCCACTTT. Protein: CASSLSGGNSPLHF.

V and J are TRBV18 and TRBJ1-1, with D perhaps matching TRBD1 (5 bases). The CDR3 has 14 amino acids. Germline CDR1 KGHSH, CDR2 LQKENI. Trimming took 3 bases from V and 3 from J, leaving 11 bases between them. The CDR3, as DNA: TGTGCCAGCTCACCCTTCGGGGCACACACTGAAGCTTTCTTT. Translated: CASSPFGAHTEAFF.

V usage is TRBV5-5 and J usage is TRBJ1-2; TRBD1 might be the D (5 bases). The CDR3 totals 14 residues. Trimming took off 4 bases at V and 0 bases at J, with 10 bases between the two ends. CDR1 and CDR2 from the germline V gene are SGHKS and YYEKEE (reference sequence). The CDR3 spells CASSLRTPNYGYTF. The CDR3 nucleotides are TGTGCCAGCAGCCTGCGGACACCTAACTATGGCTACACCTTC. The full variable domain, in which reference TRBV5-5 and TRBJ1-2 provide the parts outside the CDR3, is DAGVTQSPTHLIKTRGQQVTLRCSPISGHKSVSWYQQVLGQGPQFIFQYYEKEERGRGNFPDRFSARQFPNYSSELNVNALLLGDSALYLCASSLRTPNYGYTFGSGTRLTVV.

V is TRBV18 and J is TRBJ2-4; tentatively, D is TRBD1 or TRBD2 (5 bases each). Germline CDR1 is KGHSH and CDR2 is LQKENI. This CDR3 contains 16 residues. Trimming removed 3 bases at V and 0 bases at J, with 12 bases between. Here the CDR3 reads CASSPYGALAKNIQYF. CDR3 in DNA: TGTGCCAGCTCACCCTACGGGGCATTAGCCAAAAACATTCAGTACTTC.

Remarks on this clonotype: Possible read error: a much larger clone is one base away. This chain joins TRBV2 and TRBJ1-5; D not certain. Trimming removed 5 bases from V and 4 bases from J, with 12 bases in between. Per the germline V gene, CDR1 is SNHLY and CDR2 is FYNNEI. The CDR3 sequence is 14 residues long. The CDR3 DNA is TGTGCCAGCAGTCCTCATCGTGGGAATCAGCCCCAGCATTTT. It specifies CASSPHRGNQPQHF.

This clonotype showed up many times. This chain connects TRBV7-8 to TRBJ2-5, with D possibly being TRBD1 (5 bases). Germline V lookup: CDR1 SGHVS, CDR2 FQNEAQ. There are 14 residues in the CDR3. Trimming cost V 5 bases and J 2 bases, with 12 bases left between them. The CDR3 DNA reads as TGTGCCAGCAGCCTAGGACACAGTCAAGAGACCCAGTACTTC. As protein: CASSLGHSQETQYF.

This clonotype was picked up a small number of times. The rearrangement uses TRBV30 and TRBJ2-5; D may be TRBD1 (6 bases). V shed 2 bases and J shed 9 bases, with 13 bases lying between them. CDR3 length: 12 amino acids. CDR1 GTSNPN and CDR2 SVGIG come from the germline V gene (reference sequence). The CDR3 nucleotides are TGTGCCTGGAGTCCAGGGGAATTGGCCCAGTACTTC. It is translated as CAWSPGELAQYF.

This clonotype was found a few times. Here the CDR3 DNA reads TGTGCCAGCTCAACCCAGGAAAACACCATATATTTT. Its protein product is CASSTQENTIYF. The chain couples TRBV18 to TRBJ1-3; D is ambiguous. The CDR3 spans 12 residues. Germline values: CDR1 KGHSH, CDR2 LQKENI. Deletions cut 5 bases from V and 6 bases from J, with 8 bases between.

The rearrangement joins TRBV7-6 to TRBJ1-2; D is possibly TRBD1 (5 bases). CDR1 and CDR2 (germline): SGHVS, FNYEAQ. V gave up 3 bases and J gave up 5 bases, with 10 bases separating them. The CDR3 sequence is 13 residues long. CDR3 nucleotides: TGTGCCAGCAGCTTCGGGGGATCTTATGGCTACACCTTC. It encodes CASSFGGSYGYTF.

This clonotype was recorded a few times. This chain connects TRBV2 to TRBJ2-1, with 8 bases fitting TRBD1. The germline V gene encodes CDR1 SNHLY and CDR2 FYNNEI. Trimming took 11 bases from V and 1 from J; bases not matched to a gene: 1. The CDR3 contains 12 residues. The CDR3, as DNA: TGTGCCGGACAGGGTTCCTACAATGAGCAGTTCTTC. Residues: CAGQGSYNEQFF.

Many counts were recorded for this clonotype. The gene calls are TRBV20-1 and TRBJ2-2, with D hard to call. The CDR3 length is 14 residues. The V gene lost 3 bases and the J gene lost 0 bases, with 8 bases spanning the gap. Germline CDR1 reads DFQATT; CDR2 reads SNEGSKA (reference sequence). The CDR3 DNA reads TGCAGTGCTAGCGGCAACGCGAACACCGGGGAGCTGTTTTTT. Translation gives CSASGNANTGELFF.

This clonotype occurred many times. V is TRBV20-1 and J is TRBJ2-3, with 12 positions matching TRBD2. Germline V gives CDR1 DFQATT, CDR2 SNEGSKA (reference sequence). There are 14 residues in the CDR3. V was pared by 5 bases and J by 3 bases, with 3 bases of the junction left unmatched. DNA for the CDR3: TGCAGTGCTCTAGCGGGAGGGCCGACAGATACGCAGTATTTT. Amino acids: CSALAGGPTDTQYF.

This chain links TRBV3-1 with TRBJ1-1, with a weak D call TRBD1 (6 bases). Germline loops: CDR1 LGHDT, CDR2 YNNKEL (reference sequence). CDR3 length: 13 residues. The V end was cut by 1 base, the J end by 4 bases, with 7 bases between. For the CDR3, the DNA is TGTGCCAGCAGCCAAGCGACAGGCACTGAAGCTTTCTTT. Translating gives CASSQATGTEAFF.